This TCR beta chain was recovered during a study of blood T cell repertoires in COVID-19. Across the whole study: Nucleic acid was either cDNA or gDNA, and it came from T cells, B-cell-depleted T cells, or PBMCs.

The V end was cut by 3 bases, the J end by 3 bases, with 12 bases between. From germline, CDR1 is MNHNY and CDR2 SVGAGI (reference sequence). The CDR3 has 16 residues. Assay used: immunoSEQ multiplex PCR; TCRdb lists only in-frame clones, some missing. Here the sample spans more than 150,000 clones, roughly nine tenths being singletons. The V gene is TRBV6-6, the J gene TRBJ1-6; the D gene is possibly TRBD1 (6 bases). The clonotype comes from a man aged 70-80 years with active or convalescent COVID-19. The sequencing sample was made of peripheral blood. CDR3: CASSYTPGDYNSPLHF. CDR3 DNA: TGTGCCAGCAGTTATACCCCAGGGGACTATAATTCACCCCTCCACTTT.